This T cell receptor (beta chain) was captured in a study of CD4 and CD8 cells across lung adenocarcinoma regions. CDR1 WSHSY and CDR2 SAAADI come from the germline V gene. The V and J ends lost 8 bases and 3 bases, in that order; junction bases with no gene match: 14. The CDR3 extends over 17 amino acids. MiXCR was run by TCRdb on the PCR reads, yielding one entry per CDR3 protein. The top ten hold 55% to 65% of the sample, which has around 18,000 distinct CDR3 sequences, 51% seen once. The chain couples TRBV10-2 to TRBJ1-4, with 8 bases lining up with TRBD1. This receptor was identified in a female donor with lung adenocarcinoma. The CD4 and CD8 labels of this study may be unreliable. The specimen sequenced was CD8+ T cells from the center of a lung tumor. The CDR3, as DNA: TGCGCCAGCCGGGCCGAGACAGGGGATTTAGCTAATGAAAAACTGTTTTTT. This sequence encodes CASRAETGDLANEKLFF.